Listed here are 8 T cell receptor beta chains from one sample, sequenced in a study of T cell responses to AZD1222 COVID-19 vaccine (dated by TCRdb to the early 2020s). The library was generated by the immunoSEQ multiplex PCR assay. Drawn from immuneACCESS, this table holds only the in-frame rearrangements with V and J called that TCRdb kept. Clones are partly lost; checked studies trace under half to an unresolved V gene and leave the rest unexplained. Across this sample there are approximately 150,000 clones, with just under 95% seen only once. The ten largest account for about 1.5% of the sample. Read against the paper, the sample's time point label means: baseline before first vaccination. The starting material was peripheral blood, obtained on day 0 of AZD1222 vaccination. These receptors came from an adult in good health.

The rearrangement links TRBV11-2 to TRBJ1-2; TRBD1 agrees at 8 bases. CDR1 SGHAT and CDR2 FQNNGV come from the germline V gene. This CDR3 spans 13 amino acids. V trimming: 4 bases; J trimming: 2 bases; junction bases outside the gene matches: 0. The CDR3 bases are TGTGCCAGCAGCTGGGACAGGAACTATGGCTACACCTTC. Its translation: CASSWDRNYGYTF.

This chain links TRBV16 with TRBJ1-5, with D tentatively TRBD1 (6 bases). The V end lost 1 base, the J end lost 3 bases, and 13 bases lay between the germline ends. There are 16 residues in the CDR3. Germline V CDR1 and CDR2: KGHSY, FQNENV. In DNA, the CDR3 is TGTGCCAGCAGCCAATTGGGCGGACAGTCCAATCAGCCCCAGCATTTT. It codes for CASSQLGGQSNQPQHF.

This chain connects TRBV6-2 or TRBV6-3 to TRBJ1-5; no reliable D call. In germline, CDR1 is MNHEY, CDR2 SVGEGT. Trimming took off 4 bases at V and 4 bases at J, with 5 bases between the two ends. The CDR3 is 12 residues long. The CDR3 reads CASSWANQPQHF. The DNA of the CDR3 is TGTGCCAGCAGTTGGGCAAATCAGCCCCAGCATTTT.

The V call is TRBV6-6, the J call TRBJ1-5; a possible D gene is TRBD1 (6 bases). This CDR3 contains 14 residues. Germline CDR1 and CDR2: MNHNY and SVGAGI (reference sequence). V was pared by 2 bases and J by 6 bases, with 11 bases between. Written as DNA, the CDR3 is TGTGCCAGCAGTTACCTCCAGGGGAGTCAGCCCCAGCATTTT. Translated, it gives CASSYLQGSQPQHF.

The rearrangement uses TRBV28 and TRBJ1-1; D gene unclear. The CDR3 is made up of 14 amino acids. The germline CDR1 and CDR2 sequences are MDHEN and SYDVKM. V was shortened by 6 bases and J by 6 bases, with 17 bases between the two germline ends. The CDR3 protein is CASRRPDLYAEAFF. In DNA form, the CDR3 reads TGTGCCAGCAGACGTCCGGACCTGTACGCTGAAGCTTTCTTT.

This clone appeared a single time. The genes are TRBV6-5 and TRBJ1-2, with D perhaps TRBD1 (5 bases). Per the germline V gene, CDR1 is MNHEY and CDR2 is SVGAGI. Trimming stripped 2 bases from V and 5 bases from J, with 9 bases between. The CDR3 covers 13 residues. This CDR3 is CASSYGGEYGYTF. In DNA form, the CDR3 reads TGTGCCAGCAGTTACGGAGGGGAATATGGCTACACCTTC.

This chain connects TRBV11-2 to TRBJ1-4; no clear D gene. This CDR3 has 14 amino acids. Germline V gene lookup returns CDR1 SGHAT and CDR2 FQNNGV. V was cut by 5 bases and J by 4 bases, with 11 bases left in between. CDR3 sequence reads: CASSPDLHNEKLFF. DNA for the CDR3: TGTGCCAGCAGCCCGGACCTCCATAATGAAAAACTGTTTTTT.

The chain recombines TRBV18 with TRBJ1-2; TRBD1 agrees at 8 bases. Per germline, CDR1 KGHSH and CDR2 LQKENI. J was trimmed by 8 bases and V by 1 base; bases with no gene match: 6. This CDR3 contains 14 residues. The CDR3 nucleotides are TGTGCCAGCTCACCACGATCACAGGGGGGCGGCTACACCTTC. This translates into CASSPRSQGGGYTF.